This T cell receptor beta chain was found in a study of human T cells and chemical hapten exposure. Time point in this sample: healthy volunteer bleed at 2 weeks. Unfractionated whole blood yielded total RNA. CDR1 is ENHRY and CDR2 is SYGVKD in the germline V gene. The CDR3 runs to 15 residues. V was trimmed by 3 bases and J by 0 bases, leaving 12 bases between them. One entry per CDR3 protein results from TCRdb running MiXCR on the RACE reads. This table has about 31,000 distinct CDR3 sequences, 6.5% to 9% appearing once. In this sample, this clonotype turned up many times. The source is a human donor in good health. Some clones in this sample may be carry-over from other donors' samples. Source material: whole blood. The chain is built from TRBV10-3 and TRBJ2-7; a possible D gene is TRBD2 (6 bases). As DNA, the CDR3 is TGTGCCATCAGTGAAGGTTCCGGGAGCTCCTACGAGCAGTACTTC. It is translated as CAISEGSGSSYEQYF.